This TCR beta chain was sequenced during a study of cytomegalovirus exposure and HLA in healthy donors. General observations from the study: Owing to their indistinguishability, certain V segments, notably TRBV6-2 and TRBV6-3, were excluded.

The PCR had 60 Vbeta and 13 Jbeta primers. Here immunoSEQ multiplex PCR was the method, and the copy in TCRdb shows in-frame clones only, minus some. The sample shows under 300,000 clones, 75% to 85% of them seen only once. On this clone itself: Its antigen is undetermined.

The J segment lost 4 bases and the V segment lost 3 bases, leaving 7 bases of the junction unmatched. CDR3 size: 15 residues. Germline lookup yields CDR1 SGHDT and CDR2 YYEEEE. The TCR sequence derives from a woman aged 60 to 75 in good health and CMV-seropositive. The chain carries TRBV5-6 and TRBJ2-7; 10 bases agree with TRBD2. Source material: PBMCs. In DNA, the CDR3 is TGTGCCAGCAGCTGGGGTCTACTAGCGGGGTACGAGCAGTACTTC. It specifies CASSWGLLAGYEQYF.